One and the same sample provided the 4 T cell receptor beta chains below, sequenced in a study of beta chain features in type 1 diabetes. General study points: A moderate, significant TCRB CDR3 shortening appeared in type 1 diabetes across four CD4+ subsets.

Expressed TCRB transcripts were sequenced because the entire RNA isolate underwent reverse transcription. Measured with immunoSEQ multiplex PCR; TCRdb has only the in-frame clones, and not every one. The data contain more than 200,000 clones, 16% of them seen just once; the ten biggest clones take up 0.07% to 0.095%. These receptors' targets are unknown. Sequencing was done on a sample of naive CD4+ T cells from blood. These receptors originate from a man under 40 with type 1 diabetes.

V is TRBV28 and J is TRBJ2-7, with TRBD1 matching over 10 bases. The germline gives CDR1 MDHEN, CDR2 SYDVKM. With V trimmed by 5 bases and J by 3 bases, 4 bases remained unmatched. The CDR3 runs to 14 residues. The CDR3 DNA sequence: TGTGCCAGCAGTGGGACAGGGGTTAACTACGAGCAGTACTTC. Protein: CASSGTGVNYEQYF.

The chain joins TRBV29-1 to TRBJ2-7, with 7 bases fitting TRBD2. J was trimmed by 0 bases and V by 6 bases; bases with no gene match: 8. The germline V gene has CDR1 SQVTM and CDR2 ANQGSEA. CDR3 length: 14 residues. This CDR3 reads CSVKRGTNSYEQYF. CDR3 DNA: TGCAGCGTCAAACGCGGGACTAACTCCTACGAGCAGTACTTC.

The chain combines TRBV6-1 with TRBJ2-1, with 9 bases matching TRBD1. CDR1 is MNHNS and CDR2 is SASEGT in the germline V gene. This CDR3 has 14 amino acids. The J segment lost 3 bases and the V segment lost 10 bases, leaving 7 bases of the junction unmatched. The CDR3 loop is CAILRDRDYNEQFF. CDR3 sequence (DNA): TGTGCCATCCTCCGGGACAGGGACTACAATGAGCAGTTCTTC.

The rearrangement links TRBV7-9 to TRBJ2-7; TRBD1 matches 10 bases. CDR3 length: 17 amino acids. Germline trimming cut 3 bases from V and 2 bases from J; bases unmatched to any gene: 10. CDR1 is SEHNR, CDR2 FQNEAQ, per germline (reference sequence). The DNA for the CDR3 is TGTGCCAGCAGCTTCCCGCCCGCGGGACAGGGGACCTACGAGCAGTACTTC. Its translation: CASSFPPAGQGTYEQYF. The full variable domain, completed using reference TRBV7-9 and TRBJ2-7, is DTGVSQNPRHKITKRGQNVTFRCDPISEHNRLYWYRQTLGQGPEFLTYFQNEAQLEKSRLLSDRFSAERPKGSFSTLEIQRTEQGDSAMYLCASSFPPAGQGTYEQYFGPGTRLTVT.